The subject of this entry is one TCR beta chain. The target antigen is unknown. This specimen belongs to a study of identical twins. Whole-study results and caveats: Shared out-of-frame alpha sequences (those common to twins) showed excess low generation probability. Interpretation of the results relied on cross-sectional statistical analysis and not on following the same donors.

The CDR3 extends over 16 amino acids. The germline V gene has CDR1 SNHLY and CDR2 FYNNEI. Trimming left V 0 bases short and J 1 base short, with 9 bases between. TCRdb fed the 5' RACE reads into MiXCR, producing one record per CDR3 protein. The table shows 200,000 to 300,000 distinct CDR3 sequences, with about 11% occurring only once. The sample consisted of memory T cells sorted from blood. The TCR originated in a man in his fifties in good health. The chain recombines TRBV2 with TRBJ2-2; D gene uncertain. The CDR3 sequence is CASSEAWGLNTGELFF. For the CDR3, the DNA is TGTGCCAGCAGTGAAGCGTGGGGATTGAACACCGGGGAGCTGTTTTTT.